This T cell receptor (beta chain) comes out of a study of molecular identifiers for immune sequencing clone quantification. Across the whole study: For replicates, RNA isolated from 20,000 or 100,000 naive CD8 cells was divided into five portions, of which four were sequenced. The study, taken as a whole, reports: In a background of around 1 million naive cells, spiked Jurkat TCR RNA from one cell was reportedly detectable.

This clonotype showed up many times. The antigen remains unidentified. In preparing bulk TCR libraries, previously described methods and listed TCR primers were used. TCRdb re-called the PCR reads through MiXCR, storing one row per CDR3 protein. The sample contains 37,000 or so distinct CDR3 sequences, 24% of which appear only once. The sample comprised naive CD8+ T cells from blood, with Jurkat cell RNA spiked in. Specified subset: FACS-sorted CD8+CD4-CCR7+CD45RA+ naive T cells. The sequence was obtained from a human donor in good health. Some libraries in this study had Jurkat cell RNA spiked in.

The CDR3 is CASSFGGGGEQYF. For the CDR3, the DNA is TGTGCCAGCAGCTTTGGTGGGGGGGGCGAGCAGTACTTC. The chain uses TRBV7-2 and TRBJ2-7; 7 bases agree with TRBD2. The V gene's germline CDR1 is SGHTA and CDR2 FQGNSA. V shed 3 bases, J shed 6 bases, and the junction held 5 bases outside the gene matches. There are 13 residues in the CDR3.